This T cell receptor beta chain came from a study of shared clonotypes between healthy human individuals. Overall study context: The donor group consisted of two women and three men, aged 18 to 49. There were three CD4 naive, three CD4 memory, two CD8 naive and one CD8 memory plates per donor.

The repertoire was sequenced with immunoSEQ multiplex PCR; TCRdb's copy has only in-frame clones and lacks some. Among about 2.4 million clones listed, 93% were seen once. The CDR3 consists of 13 residues. Unmatched junction bases numbered 7, after V lost 6 bases and J lost 6 bases. Germline CDR1 and CDR2: MNHNY and SVGAGI (reference sequence). Overall study findings and caveats: Only blood underwent sampling, and tissue repertoires likely differ. Sorted-subset sequencing was shown by rarefaction to be incomplete despite large depth.

A remark on this clone: The target antigen is unknown.

This TCR was sampled from a man between 18 and 29 years old in good health. Some clones in this sample may be carry-over from other donors' samples. This chain links TRBV6-6 with TRBJ2-5; 7 bases line up with TRBD1. The sequencing input was naive CD4+ T cells from PBMCs. Subset reported: CD45RA+ positively selected. The CDR3 DNA sequence: TGTGCCAGCAGCACAGGGGTCGGCAAGACCCAGTACTTC. It is translated as CASSTGVGKTQYF.